This paragraph reports one T cell receptor beta chain. Its antigen is not identified. The sample is drawn from a study of identical twins. Whole-study findings and limits: Compared with unrelated sharing, twin-shared out-of-frame alpha sequences had more low-probability sequences. Not following the same donors, the study drew its conclusions from cross-sectional statistical analysis. The abundant beta clonotypes from cord blood had fewer insertions, and memory repertoires had none of this. Weaker excess twin sharing was seen among beta out-of-frame sequences.

TCRdb recomputed calls from the 5' RACE reads with MiXCR, one row per CDR3 protein. The sample gives around 1.7 million distinct CDR3 sequences, around 33% of which show up once; 0.25% to 0.3% is in the top ten. The clonotype comes from a newborn girl in good health. The specimen sequenced was cord blood.

In DNA, the CDR3 is TGCAGTGCTAGAGAAGCGACACTTAGGACCTATAATTCACCCCTCCACTTT. Translation gives CSAREATLRTYNSPLHF. The V and J genes are TRBV20-1 and TRBJ1-6, with D uncertain. From germline, CDR1 is DFQATT and CDR2 SNEGSKA (reference sequence). V gave up 0 bases and J gave up 2 bases, with 14 bases separating them. The CDR3 runs to 17 residues.